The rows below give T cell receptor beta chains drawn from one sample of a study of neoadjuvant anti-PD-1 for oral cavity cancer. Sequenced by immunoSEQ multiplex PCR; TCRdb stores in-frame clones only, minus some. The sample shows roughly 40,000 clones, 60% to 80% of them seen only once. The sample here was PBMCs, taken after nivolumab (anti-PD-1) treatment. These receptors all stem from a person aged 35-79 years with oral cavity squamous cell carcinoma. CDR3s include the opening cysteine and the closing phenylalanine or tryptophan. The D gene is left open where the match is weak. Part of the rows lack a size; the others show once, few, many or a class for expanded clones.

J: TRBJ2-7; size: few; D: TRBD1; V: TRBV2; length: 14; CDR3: CASSKTGAGYEQYF; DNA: TGTGCCAGCAGTAAGACAGGGGCGGGTTACGAGCAGTACTTC
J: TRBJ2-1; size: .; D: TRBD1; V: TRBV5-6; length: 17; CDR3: CASSSRLWGQAYNEQFF; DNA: TGTGCCAGCAGCTCCCGCTTGTGGGGACAGGCGTACAATGAGCAGTTCTTC
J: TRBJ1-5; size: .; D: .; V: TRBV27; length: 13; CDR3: CASSSRVDQPQHF; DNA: TGTGCCAGCAGTTCTAGAGTCGATCAGCCCCAGCATTTT
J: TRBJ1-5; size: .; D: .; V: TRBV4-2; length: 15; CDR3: CASSQEGKVNQPQHF; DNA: TGTGCCAGCAGCCAAGAGGGGAAGGTCAATCAGCCCCAGCATTTT
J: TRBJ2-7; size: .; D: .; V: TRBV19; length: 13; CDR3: CASSISGAYEQYF; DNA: TGTGCCAGTAGTATTAGTGGAGCCTACGAGCAGTACTTC
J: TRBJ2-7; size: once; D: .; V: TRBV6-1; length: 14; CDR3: CASSAERSIREQYF; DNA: TGTGCCAGCAGTGCAGAGCGGTCAATACGCGAGCAGTACTTC
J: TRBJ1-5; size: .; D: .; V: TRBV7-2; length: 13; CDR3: CASSLVESQPQHF; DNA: TGTGCCAGCAGCTTAGTAGAGTCTCAGCCCCAGCATTTT
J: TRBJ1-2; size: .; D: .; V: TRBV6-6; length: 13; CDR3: CASSQEGLYGYTF; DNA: TGTGCCAGCAGTCAAGAGGGCTTATATGGCTACACCTTC
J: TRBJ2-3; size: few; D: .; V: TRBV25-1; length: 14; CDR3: CASSEYRGADTQYF; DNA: TGTGCCAGCAGTGAATACCGCGGGGCAGATACGCAGTATTTT
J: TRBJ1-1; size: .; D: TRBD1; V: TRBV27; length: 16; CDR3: CASSLSRAGGNTEAFF; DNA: TGTGCCAGCAGTTTATCGCGGGCAGGGGGGAACACTGAAGCTTTCTTT
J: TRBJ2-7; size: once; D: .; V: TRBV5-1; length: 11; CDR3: CASSSSYEQYF; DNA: TGCGCCAGCAGCTCATCTTACGAGCAGTACTTC
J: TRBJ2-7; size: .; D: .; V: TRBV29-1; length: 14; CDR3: CSVEDDQGLREQYF; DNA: TGCAGCGTTGAAGATGATCAGGGATTGAGGGAGCAGTACTTC
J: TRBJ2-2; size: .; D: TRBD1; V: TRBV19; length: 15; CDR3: CASSEGTGGGGELFF; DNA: TGTGCCAGTAGCGAGGGGACAGGGGGTGGCGGGGAGCTGTTTTTT
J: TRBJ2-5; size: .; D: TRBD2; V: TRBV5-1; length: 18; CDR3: CASSLRLAGGGSQETQYF; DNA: TGCGCCAGCAGCTTGAGACTAGCGGGAGGGGGGAGCCAAGAGACCCAGTACTTC
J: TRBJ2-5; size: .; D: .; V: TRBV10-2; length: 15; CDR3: CASSDWGTAQETQYF; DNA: TGCGCCAGCAGTGACTGGGGAACGGCCCAAGAGACCCAGTACTTC
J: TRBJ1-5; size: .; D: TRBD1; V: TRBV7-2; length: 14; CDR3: CASSSTGNNQPQHF; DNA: TGTGCCAGCAGCTCGACAGGGAACAATCAGCCCCAGCATTTT
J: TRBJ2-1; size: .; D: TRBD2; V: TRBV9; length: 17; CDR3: CASSPAPGGLAQNEQFF; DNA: TGTGCCAGCAGCCCCGCCCCCGGAGGACTAGCACAGAATGAGCAGTTCTTC
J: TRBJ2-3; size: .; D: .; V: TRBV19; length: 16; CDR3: CASRPLSGTPTDTQYF; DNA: TGTGCCAGTAGACCCCTCTCCGGGACTCCAACAGATACGCAGTATTTT
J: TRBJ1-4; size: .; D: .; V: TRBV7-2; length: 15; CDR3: CASSSSTGDLEKLFF; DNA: TGTGCCAGCAGCTCATCTACCGGGGACCTCGAAAAACTGTTTTTT
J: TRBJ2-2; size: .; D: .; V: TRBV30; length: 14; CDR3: CAWSVLRDTGELFF; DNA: TGTGCCTGGAGTGTGTTGCGGGACACCGGGGAGCTGTTTTTT
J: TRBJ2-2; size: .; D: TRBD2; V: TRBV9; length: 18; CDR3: CASSVRGLAGAPGGELFF; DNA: TGTGCCAGCAGCGTCAGAGGGCTAGCGGGGGCCCCGGGCGGGGAGCTGTTTTTT
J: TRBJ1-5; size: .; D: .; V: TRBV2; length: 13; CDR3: CASSQGLWQPQHF; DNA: TGTGCCAGCTCACAGGGACTGTGGCAGCCCCAGCATTTT
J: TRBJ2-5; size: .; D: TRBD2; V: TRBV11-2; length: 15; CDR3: CASSLALGEGKTQYF; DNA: TGTGCCAGCAGCTTAGCTCTAGGGGAGGGGAAGACCCAGTACTTC
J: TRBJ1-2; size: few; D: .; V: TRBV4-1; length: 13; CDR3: CASSQVNSYGYTF; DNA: TGCGCCAGCAGCCAAGTAAACAGCTATGGCTACACCTTC
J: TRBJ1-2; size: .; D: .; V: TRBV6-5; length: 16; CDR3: CASSYSIGAGDYGYTF; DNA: TGTGCCAGCAGTTACTCGATAGGGGCAGGGGACTATGGCTACACCTTC
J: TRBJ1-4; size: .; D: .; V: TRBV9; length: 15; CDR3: CASSVGGWNNEKLFF; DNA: TGTGCCAGCAGCGTCGGGGGGTGGAATAATGAAAAACTGTTTTTT
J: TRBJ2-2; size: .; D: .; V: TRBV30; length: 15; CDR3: CAWTPTVGLTGELFF; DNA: TGTGCCTGGACCCCAACGGTTGGGTTAACCGGGGAGCTGTTTTTT
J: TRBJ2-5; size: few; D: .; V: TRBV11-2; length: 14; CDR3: CASSPGRTVETQYF; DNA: TGTGCCAGCAGCCCGGGAAGGACGGTAGAGACCCAGTACTTC
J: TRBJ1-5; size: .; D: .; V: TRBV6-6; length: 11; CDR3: CASSAGRPQHF; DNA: TGTGCCAGCAGTGCCGGACGGCCCCAGCATTTT
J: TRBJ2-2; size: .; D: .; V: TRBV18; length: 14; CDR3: CASGERRNTGELFF; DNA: TGTGCCAGCGGGGAGCGGCGGAACACCGGGGAGCTGTTTTTT
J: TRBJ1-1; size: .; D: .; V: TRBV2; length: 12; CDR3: CASSDTNTEAFF; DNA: TGTGCCAGCAGTGACACGAACACTGAAGCTTTCTTT
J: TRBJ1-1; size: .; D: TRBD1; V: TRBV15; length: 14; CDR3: CATSRPGTGTEAFF; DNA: TGTGCCACCAGCAGACCCGGGACAGGGACTGAAGCTTTCTTT
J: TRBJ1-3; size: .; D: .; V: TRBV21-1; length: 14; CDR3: CASLHRPSGNTIYF; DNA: TGTGCCAGCTTACATCGCCCCTCTGGAAACACCATATATTTT
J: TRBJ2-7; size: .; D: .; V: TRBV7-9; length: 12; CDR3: CASSLDTYEQYF; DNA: TGTGCCAGCAGCTTAGATACCTACGAGCAGTACTTC
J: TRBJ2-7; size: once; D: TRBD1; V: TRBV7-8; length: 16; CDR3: CASSLALGQVVYEQYF; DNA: TGTGCCAGCAGCTTAGCGCTGGGACAGGTTGTCTACGAGCAGTACTTC
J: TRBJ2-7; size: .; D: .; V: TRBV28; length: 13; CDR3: CASSSTLAFEQYF; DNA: TGTGCCAGCAGTTCGACACTAGCATTCGAGCAGTACTTC
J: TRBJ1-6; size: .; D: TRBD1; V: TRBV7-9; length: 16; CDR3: CASTIKPGQINSPLHF; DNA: TGTGCCAGCACCATAAAACCGGGACAGATTAATTCACCCCTCCACTTT
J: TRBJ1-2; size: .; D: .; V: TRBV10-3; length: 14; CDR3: CAISDPTVNYGYTF; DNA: TGTGCCATCAGTGACCCGACAGTTAACTATGGCTACACCTTC
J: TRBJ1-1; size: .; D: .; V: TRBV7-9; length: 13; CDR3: CASTGGRSTEAFF; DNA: TGTGCCAGCACCGGGGGGAGGAGCACTGAAGCTTTCTTT
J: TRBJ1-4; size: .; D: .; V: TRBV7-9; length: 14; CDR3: CASSLQGTNEKLFF; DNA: TGTGCCAGCAGCTTACAGGGTACTAATGAAAAACTGTTTTTT
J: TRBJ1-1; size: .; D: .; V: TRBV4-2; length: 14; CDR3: CASSQAKANTEAFF; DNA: TGTGCCAGCAGCCAAGCAAAGGCGAACACTGAAGCTTTCTTT
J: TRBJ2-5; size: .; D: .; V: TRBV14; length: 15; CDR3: CASSQQSALGETQYF; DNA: TGTGCCAGCAGCCAGCAGAGCGCCCTTGGGGAGACCCAGTACTTC
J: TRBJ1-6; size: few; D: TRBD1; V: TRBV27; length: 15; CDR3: CASSPLDREISPLHF; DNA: TGTGCCAGCAGCCCTCTGGACAGGGAAATTTCACCCCTCCACTTT
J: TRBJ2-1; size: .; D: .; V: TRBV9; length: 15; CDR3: CASSMSRTSYNEQFF; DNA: TGTGCCAGCAGCATGTCTAGGACCTCCTACAATGAGCAGTTCTTC
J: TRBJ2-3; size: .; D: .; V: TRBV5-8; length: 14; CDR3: CASRGPQPTDTQYF; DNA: TGTGCCAGCAGGGGACCGCAACCCACAGATACGCAGTATTTT
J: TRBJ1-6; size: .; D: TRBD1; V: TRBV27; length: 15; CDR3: CASTPTGDLNSPLHF; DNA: TGTGCCAGCACCCCGACAGGGGACCTTAATTCACCCCTCCACTTT
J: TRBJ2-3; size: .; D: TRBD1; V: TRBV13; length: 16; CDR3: CASSLEGGRGADTQYF; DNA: TGTGCCAGCAGCTTAGAAGGGGGCAGGGGTGCAGATACGCAGTATTTT
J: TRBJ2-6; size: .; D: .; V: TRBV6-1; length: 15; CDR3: CASTARGTGANVLTF; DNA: TGTGCCAGCACCGCTAGAGGGACTGGGGCCAACGTCCTGACTTTC
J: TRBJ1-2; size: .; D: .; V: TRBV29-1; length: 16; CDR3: CSGMLYSSSGENGYTF; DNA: TGCAGCGGTATGTTATATTCGAGCAGCGGGGAGAATGGCTACACCTTC
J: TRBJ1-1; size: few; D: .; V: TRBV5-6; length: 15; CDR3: CASSLGTGLNTEAFF; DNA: TGTGCCAGCAGCTTGGGAACAGGATTGAACACTGAAGCTTTCTTT
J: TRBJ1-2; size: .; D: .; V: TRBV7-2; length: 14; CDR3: CASSLGSQGYGYTF; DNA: TGTGCCAGCAGCTTAGGGAGTCAGGGCTATGGCTACACCTTC